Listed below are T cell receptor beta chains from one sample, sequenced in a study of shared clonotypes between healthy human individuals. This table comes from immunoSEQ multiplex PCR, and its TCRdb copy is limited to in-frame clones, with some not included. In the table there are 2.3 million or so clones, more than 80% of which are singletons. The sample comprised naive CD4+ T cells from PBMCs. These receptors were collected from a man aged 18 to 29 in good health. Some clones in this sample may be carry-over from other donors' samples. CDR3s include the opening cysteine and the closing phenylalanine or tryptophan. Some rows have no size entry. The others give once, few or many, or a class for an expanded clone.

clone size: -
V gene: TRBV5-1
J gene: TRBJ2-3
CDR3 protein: CASSPLAGTSGSLDTQYF

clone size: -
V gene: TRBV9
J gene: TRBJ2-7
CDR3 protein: CASSARGTGVEQYF

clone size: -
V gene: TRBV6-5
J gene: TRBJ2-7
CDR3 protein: CASSHTGTGGYEQYF

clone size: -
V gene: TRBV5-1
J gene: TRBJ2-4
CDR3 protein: CASSFGGLAKNIQYF

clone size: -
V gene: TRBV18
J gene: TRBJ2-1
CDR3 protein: CASSPPGQGRVFNEQFF

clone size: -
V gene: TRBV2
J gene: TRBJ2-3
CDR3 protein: CASSGTSGWRDTQYF

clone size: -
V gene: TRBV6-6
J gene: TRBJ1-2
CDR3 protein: CASSYREGPPRGYTF

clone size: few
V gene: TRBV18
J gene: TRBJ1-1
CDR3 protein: CASSAGGGDPAFF

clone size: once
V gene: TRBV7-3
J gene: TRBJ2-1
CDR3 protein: CASSGGSYNEQFF

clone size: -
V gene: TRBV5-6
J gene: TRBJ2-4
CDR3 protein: CASSLSPRNIQYF

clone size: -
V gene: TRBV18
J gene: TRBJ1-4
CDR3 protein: CASSTGVAATNEKLFF

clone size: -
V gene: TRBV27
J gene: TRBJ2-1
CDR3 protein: CASSLAHRGLVFF

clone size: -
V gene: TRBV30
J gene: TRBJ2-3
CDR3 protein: CAFDRGDWDTQYF

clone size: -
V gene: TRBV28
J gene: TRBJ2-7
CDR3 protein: CASSSHPSYEQYF

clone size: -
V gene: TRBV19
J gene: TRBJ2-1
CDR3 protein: CASSISGGNEQFF

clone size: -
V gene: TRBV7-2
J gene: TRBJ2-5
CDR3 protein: CASSFEGSRETQYF

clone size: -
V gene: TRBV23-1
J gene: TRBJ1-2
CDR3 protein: CASSQSGGSEPGYTF

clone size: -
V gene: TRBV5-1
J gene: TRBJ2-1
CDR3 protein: CASSSYNSNEQFF

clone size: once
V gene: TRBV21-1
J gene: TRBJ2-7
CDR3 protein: CASRVRTAFPYEQYF

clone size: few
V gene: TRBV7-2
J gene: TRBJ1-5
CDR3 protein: CASSPVGGGNQPQHF

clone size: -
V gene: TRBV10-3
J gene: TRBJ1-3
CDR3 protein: CAISGHPGNTIYF

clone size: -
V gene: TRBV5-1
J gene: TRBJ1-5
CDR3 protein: CASSTGTGYEPQHF

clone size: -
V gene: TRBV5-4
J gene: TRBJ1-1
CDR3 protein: CASSLIPGQGRRRNTEAFF

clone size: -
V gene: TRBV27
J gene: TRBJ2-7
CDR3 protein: CASSLGLAGVSSGEQYF

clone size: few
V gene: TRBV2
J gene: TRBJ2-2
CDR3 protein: CASRENTGELFF

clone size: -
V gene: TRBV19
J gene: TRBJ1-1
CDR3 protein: CASKSTGRTEAFF

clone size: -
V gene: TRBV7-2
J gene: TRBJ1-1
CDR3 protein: CASSFRVGAEAFF

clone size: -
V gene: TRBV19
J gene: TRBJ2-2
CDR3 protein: CASSIPTGAVGELFF

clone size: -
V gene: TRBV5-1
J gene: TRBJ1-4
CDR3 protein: CASSLTGYEEKLFF

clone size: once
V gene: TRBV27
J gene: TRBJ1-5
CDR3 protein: CASSFARGQPQHF

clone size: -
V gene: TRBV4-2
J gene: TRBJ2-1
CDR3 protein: CASSQEPQLSSYNEQFF

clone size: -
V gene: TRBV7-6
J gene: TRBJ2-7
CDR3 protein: CASSPDRGSYEQYF

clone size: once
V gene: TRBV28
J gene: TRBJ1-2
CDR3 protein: CASRSRGRLWDGYTF

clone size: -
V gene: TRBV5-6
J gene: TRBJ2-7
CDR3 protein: CASSIGLAGGPEQYF

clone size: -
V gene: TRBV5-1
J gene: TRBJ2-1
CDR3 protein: CASSLGSGAGVGNEQFF

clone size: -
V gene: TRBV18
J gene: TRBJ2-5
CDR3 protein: CASSPPGSPETQYF

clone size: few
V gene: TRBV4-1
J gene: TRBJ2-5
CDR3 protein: CASSVRGETQYF

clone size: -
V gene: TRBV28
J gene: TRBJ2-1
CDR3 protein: CASSGGSSLYNEQFF

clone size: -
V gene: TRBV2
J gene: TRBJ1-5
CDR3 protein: CASRRSPDQPQHF

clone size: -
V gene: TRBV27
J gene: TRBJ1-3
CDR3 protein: CASSLGTSGNTIYF

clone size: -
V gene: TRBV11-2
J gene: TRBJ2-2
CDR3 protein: CASKNLAGVNTGELFF

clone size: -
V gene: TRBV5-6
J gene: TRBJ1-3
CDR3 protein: CASSFQTGRNTIYF

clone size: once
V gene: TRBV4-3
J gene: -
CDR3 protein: CASSQQPGQNYEQYF

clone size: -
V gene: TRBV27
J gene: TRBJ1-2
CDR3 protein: CASSLELGPLSGYTF

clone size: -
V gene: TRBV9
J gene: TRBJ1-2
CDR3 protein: CASSPRTGDLYGYTF

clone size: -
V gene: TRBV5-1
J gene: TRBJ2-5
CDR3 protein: CASSLGVLSGGETQYF

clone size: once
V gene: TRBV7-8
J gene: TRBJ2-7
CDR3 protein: CASSSHGVSSYEQYF

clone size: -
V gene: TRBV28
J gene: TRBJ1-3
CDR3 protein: CASSLVLSPGNTIYF

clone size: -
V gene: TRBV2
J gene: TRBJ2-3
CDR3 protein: CASSDDPVADTQYF

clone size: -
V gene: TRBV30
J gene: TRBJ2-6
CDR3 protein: CAWGMQVSSSGANVLTF

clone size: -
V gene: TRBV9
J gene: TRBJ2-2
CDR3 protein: CASSVTSVANTGELFF